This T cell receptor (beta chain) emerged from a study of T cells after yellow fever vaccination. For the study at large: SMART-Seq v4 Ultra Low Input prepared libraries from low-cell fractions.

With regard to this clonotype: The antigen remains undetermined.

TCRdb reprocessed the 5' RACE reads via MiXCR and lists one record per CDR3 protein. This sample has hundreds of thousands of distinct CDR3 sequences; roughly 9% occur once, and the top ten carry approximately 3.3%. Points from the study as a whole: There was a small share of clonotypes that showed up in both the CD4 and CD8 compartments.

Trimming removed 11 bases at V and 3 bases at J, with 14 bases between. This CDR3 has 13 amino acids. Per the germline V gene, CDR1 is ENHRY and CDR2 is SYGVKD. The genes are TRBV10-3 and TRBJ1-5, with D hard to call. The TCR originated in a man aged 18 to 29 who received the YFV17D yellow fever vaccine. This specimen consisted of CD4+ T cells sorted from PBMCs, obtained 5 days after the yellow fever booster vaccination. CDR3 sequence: CASAGGHNQPQHF. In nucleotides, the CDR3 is TGTGCCTCAGCGGGAGGGCACAATCAGCCCCAGCATTTT.